This T cell receptor beta chain comes out of a study of blood T cell dynamics during melanoma immunotherapy. Study results and limitations: The study could not tell melanoma-specific clones from general immune activation.

Of note for this clone: Its specificity is unknown.

The time point is: week 3, after first cycle of checkpoint inhibitor. Blood was drawn before treatment and at week 3 after checkpoint blockade. No patient had earlier systemic cancer treatment, concurrent immunosuppressants, or another active cancer. V shed 1 base and J 4 bases; nucleotides not matched to a gene: 2. Germline V lookup: CDR1 LGHNA, CDR2 YNFKEQ. The CDR3 totals 14 residues. Assay used: immunoSEQ multiplex PCR; TCRdb lists only in-frame clones, some missing. The sample shows 25,000 to 35,000 clones, roughly 88% of them seen only once. The receptor comes from a human donor with melanoma. The rearrangement joins TRBV4-2 to TRBJ2-5; 8 bases match TRBD1. The starting material was blood, obtained from a patient treated with checkpoint blockade. Written as DNA, the CDR3 is TGTGCCAGCAGCCAAGGCAGGGGGCGAGAGACCCAGTACTTC. It is translated as CASSQGRGRETQYF.